This entry is about one TCR beta chain. Antigen: not known. One end of the junction fails to match germline, which may point to a read error. The data originate from a study of cytomegalovirus exposure and HLA in healthy donors. The primer mix had 60 Vbeta and 13 Jbeta primers. Only in-frame clones appear in the TCRdb table, and some are missing; sequencing was by immunoSEQ multiplex PCR. The sample comprises hundreds of thousands of clones, under 80% of which are singletons, and under 2% rests with the top ten. The CDR3 is made up of 15 amino acids. Germline values: CDR1 MGHRA, CDR2 YSYEKL. Regarding the study as a whole: Most subjects' HLA-A and HLA-B alleles were reportedly predicted from TCR beta sequences.

V and J are TRBV4-1 and TRBJ2-7; D is unresolved. This clonotype was obtained from a woman in her 30s in good health and CMV-seronegative. Material: PBMCs. DNA of the CDR3: TGTGCCAGCAGCCAAGAGGATGGGCCGTTCTACGAGCAGTACTTC. The encoded protein is CASSQEDGPFYEQYF.